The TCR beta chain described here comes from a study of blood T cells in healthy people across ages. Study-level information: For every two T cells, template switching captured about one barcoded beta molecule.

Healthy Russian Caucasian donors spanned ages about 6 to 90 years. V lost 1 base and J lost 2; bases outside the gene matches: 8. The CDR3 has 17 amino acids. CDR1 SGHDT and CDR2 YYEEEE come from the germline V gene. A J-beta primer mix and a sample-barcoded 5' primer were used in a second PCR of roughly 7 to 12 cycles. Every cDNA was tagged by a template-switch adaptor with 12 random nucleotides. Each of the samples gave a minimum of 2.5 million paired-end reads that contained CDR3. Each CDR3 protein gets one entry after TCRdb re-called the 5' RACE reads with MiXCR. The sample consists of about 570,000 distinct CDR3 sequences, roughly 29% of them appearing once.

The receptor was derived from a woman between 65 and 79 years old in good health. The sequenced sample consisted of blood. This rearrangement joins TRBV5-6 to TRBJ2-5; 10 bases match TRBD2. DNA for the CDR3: TGTGCCAGCAGCTTGAATAGGAAGCGGGGGGGACAAGAGACCCAGTACTTC. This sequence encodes CASSLNRKRGGQETQYF.